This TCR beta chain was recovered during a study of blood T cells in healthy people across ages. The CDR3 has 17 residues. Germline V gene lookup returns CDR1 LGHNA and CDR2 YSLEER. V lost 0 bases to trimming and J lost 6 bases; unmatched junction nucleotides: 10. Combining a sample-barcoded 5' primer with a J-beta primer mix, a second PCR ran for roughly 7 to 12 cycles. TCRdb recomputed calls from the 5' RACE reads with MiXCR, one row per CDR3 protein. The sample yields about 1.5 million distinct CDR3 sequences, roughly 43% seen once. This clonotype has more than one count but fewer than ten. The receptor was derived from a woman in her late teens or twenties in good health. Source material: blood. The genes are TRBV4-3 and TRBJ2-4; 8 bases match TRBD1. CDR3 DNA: TGCGCCAGCAGCCAAGATCTCGGTGCGGACAGGGTAAACATTCAGTACTTC. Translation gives CASSQDLGADRVNIQYF.